Listed here are 5 T cell receptor beta chains from one sample, sequenced in a study of blood T cell repertoires in COVID-19. Assay used: immunoSEQ multiplex PCR; TCRdb lists only in-frame clones, some missing. The sample shows about 230,000 clones, 81% of them seen only once. Sequences were obtained from peripheral blood. All receptors come from a woman older than 75 with acute or convalescent COVID-19.

This clone was seen only once. The chain couples TRBV28 to TRBJ2-7; D gene uncertain. The CDR3 length is 14 residues. Deletions cut 4 bases from V and 2 bases from J, with 12 bases between. Germline-derived CDR1 and CDR2 are MDHEN and SYDVKM. The DNA for the CDR3 is TGTGCCAGCAGTTCAACCGAACTGCCCTACGAGCAGTACTTC. Its protein is CASSSTELPYEQYF.

This clone occurred once. The chain recombines TRBV7-2 with TRBJ1-3; 11 nucleotides align to TRBD1. There are 16 residues in the CDR3. The V gene's germline CDR1 is SGHTA and CDR2 FQGNSA. The junction had 4 bases not matched to a gene; V was cut back by 3 bases and J by 3 bases. The DNA of the CDR3 is TGTGCCAGCAGCTTGACCGGGACAGGGGGTGGAAACACCATATATTTT. Translating it yields CASSLTGTGGGNTIYF.

This chain connects TRBV30 to TRBJ2-7; TRBD1 or TRBD2 may be the D gene (5 bases each). V gave up 8 bases and J gave up 0 bases, with 11 bases separating them. CDR1 is GTSNPN, CDR2 SVGIG, per germline (reference sequence). The CDR3 consists of 12 residues. The CDR3 DNA follows: TGTGCCGGGACGGGGAGCTCCTACGAGCAGTACTTC. It is translated as CAGTGSSYEQYF.

This clone was found once. This rearrangement joins TRBV28 to TRBJ1-2; no reliable D call. Germline CDR1 MDHEN, CDR2 SYDVKM. With 8 bases removed from V and 0 bases from J, the gap between germline ends came to 16 bases. The CDR3 runs to 15 residues. CDR3 amino acids: CASYVRLGSNYGYTF. In DNA, the CDR3 is TGTGCCAGCTATGTCCGCCTGGGCTCTAACTATGGCTACACCTTC.

The chain recombines TRBV18 with TRBJ1-1; tentative D call: TRBD1 (5 bases). Trimming left V 4 bases short and J 4 bases short, with 13 bases between. This CDR3 is built from 14 residues. Germline-derived CDR1 and CDR2 are KGHSH and LQKENI. CDR3 DNA sequence: TGTGCCAGCTCACTCGACCCTAGGGGCACTGAAGCTTTCTTT. Encoded protein: CASSLDPRGTEAFF.